Here is one T cell receptor beta chain with its context. Its antigen is still unknown. This sample is part of a study of cytomegalovirus exposure and HLA in healthy donors. Study at large: Earlier, 100 million or so unique TCR beta sequences were recovered from 170 million or so T cells by an analysis.

Primers for the PCR totalled 60 Vbeta and 13 Jbeta. Assay: immunoSEQ multiplex PCR; the TCRdb copy retains only in-frame clones and omits some. The data show about 100,000 clones, 84% seen once. The CDR3 has 16 amino acids. V was pared by 1 base and J by 9 bases, with 13 bases of the junction left unmatched. The germline V gene has CDR1 LGHNA and CDR2 YNFKEQ. Overall study findings and caveats: Later analysis found that TCR beta chains associated with HLA were more clonally expanded than other, equally common chains. The authors later linked a missense DCLRE1C variant to TCR beta V- and J-gene trimming.

The chain combines TRBV4-2 with TRBJ2-7, with 9 positions matching TRBD1. This receptor was obtained from a woman aged 18-30 years in good health and CMV-seronegative. Sequenced input: PBMCs. CDR3 loop: CASSQVAATGGVGQYF. The CDR3 region has the DNA TGTGCCAGCAGCCAAGTAGCGGCGACAGGGGGAGTTGGGCAGTACTTC.